What follows are 21 T cell receptor beta chains derived from one specimen sequenced in a study of blood T cells in healthy people across ages. Sample-barcoded 5' priming and a J-beta primer mix drove a second PCR of about 6 to 12 cycles. MiXCR, run by TCRdb on the 5' RACE reads, gives a single entry per CDR3 protein. The sample lists some 800,000 distinct CDR3 sequences, about 42% occurring once. The source material was blood. Receptor source: a man in his sixties in good health.

In this sample, this clonotype turned up many times. The V gene is TRBV27, the J gene TRBJ2-5; no definite D call. V was trimmed by 5 bases and J by 11 bases, leaving 18 bases between them. The CDR3 length is 13 residues. Looked up from germline, CDR1 is MNHEY and CDR2 is SMNVEV (reference sequence). CDR3 nucleotides: TGTGCCAGCAGTGTACGACCCCTCGGACGGCAGTACTTC. Translated, it gives CASSVRPLGRQYF.

The chain has TRBV9 and TRBJ2-3, with D tentatively TRBD1 or TRBD2 (5 bases each). Trimming cost V 0 bases and J 0 bases, with 11 bases left between them. Germline V gene sequence: CDR1 SGDLS, CDR2 YYNGEE. CDR3 length: 16 residues. CDR3 protein: CASSVVGGASTDTQYF. The CDR3 DNA follows: TGTGCCAGCAGCGTAGTTGGGGGTGCTAGCACAGATACGCAGTATTTT.

As to this clonotype: This may arise from a read error, as a much more abundant clone is one base away. V and J are TRBV29-1 and TRBJ2-1, with D maybe TRBD1 (5 bases). V was shortened by 3 bases and J by 5 bases, with 8 bases between the two germline ends. The CDR3 is made up of 12 amino acids. CDR1 and CDR2 (germline): SQVTM, ANQGSEA. CDR3: CSVDGAHNEQFF. CDR3 nucleotides: TGCAGCGTTGATGGGGCCCACAATGAGCAGTTCTTC.

This rearrangement joins TRBV29-1 to TRBJ1-5; 7 nucleotides line up with TRBD1. The CDR3 extends over 16 amino acids. Germline V lookup: CDR1 SQVTM, CDR2 ANQGSEA. With 7 bases clipped from V and 4 bases from J, the junction kept 16 bases outside the gene matches. This CDR3 reads CSAERQGLGKNQPQHF. The CDR3 DNA is TGCAGCGCCGAGAGACAGGGTCTGGGGAAAAATCAGCCCCAGCATTTT. Full variable domain (missing parts from reference TRBV29-1 and TRBJ1-5): SAVISQKPSRDICQRGTSLTIQCQVDSQVTMMFWYRQQPGQSLTLIATANQGSEATYESGFVIDKFPISRPNLTFSTLTVSNMSPEDSSIYLCSAERQGLGKNQPQHFGDGTRLSIL.

This chain uses TRBV9 with TRBJ2-3; TRBD2 matches 11 bases. Trimming at V came to 0 bases and at J to 6 bases, leaving 3 bases not matched to a gene. Germline CDR1 and CDR2: SGDLS and YYNGEE. This CDR3 is built from 15 residues. For the CDR3, the DNA is TGTGCCAGCAGCGTAGTAGCGGGGGGGCTGGATACGCAGTATTTT. Translating it yields CASSVVAGGLDTQYF.

A word on this clonotype: Germline is not matched at one junction end, which may reflect a read error. The chain links TRBV5-1 to TRBJ2-7; TRBD2 matches 8 bases. The last part of the DNA fits TRBJ2-5 better; the J call may be wrong. CDR3 length: 13 amino acids. From germline, CDR1 is SGHRS and CDR2 YFSETQ. This CDR3 reads CARSFGGEETQYF. In DNA, the CDR3 is TGCGCCCGCAGCTTCGGGGGGGAAGAGACCCAGTACTTC.

J is TRBJ2-5 and V is TRBV7-2, with D tentatively TRBD1 or TRBD2 (6 bases each). Germline V gene data show CDR1 as SGHTA and CDR2 as FQGNSA. The V and J ends lost 0 bases and 5 bases respectively, with 10 bases between them. The CDR3 runs to 14 residues. The chain's CDR3 is CTSSLAGGGETQYF. The CDR3, as DNA: TGTACCAGCAGCTTAGCGGGGGGCGGGGAGACCCAGTACTTC.

The chain has TRBV11-3 and TRBJ2-7; TRBD1 is a possible D gene (6 bases). V dropped 5 bases and J dropped 2 bases, with 19 bases sitting between them. Germline V gives CDR1 SGHNT, CDR2 YENEEA. The CDR3 extends over 16 amino acids. CDR3 loop: CASSLREGTHAYEQYF. CDR3 bases: TGTGCCAGCAGCCTCCGTGAGGGGACACATGCCTACGAGCAGTACTTC.

Comments on this clonotype: Likely a read error: the CDR3 ends without its conserved phenylalanine or tryptophan. V usage is TRBV20-1 and J usage is TRBJ2-7, with a tentative D call TRBD1 (6 bases). The V gene's germline CDR1 is DFQATT and CDR2 SNEGSKA (reference sequence). V gave up 5 bases and J gave up 0 bases, with 20 bases separating them. This CDR3 comprises 16 residues. The CDR3 here is CSAPRGFGQPSYEQYS. CDR3 DNA: TGCAGTGCTCCAAGGGGGTTTGGACAGCCCTCCTACGAGCAGTACTCC.

This clonotype has more than one count but fewer than ten. CDR3 nucleotide sequence: TGTGCCAGCAGGGATCAGTATAACGAGGCCCAGTACTTC. It encodes CASRDQYNEAQYF. This sequence joins TRBV6-6 and TRBJ2-5; D not certain. V was cut by 6 bases and J by 9 bases, with 17 bases left in between. Per germline, CDR1 MNHNY and CDR2 SVGAGI (reference sequence). The CDR3 covers 13 residues.

V and J are TRBV6-2 or TRBV6-3 and TRBJ2-7; a possible D gene is TRBD1 (5 bases). Germline values: CDR1 MNHEY, CDR2 SVGEGT. The CDR3 is made up of 16 amino acids. Trimming pared 2 bases from V and 5 bases from J, leaving 19 bases between. The CDR3: CASSYPWTWYNHEQYF. CDR3 nucleotides: TGTGCCAGCAGTTACCCCTGGACATGGTACAACCACGAGCAGTACTTC.

This chain links TRBV4-3 with TRBJ2-7, with 8 nucleotides matching TRBD2. The J call may be mistaken, given a closer DNA end match to TRBJ2-5. The CDR3 totals 16 residues. From germline, CDR1 is LGHNA and CDR2 YSLEER. CDR3 in amino acids: CASSQGGGSGVGTQYF. For the CDR3, the DNA is TGCGCCAGCAGCCAGGGGGGCGGTAGCGGGGTTGGGACCCAGTACTTC.

The V and J genes are TRBV12-3 or TRBV12-4 and TRBJ2-1; TRBD2 aligns across 8 bases. CDR3 size: 16 residues. Germline trimming cut 6 bases from V and 0 bases from J; bases unmatched to any gene: 7. The CDR3 protein is CASSRSGGASYNEQFF. DNA of the CDR3: TGTGCCAGCAGCCGGTCCGGGGGGGCCTCCTACAATGAGCAGTTCTTC.

This chain joins TRBV7-2 and TRBJ2-2; TRBD2 aligns across 7 bases. J lost 4 bases, V lost 5 bases, and 10 bases had no gene match. CDR1 SGHTA and CDR2 FQGNSA come from the germline V gene. The CDR3 spans 16 residues. CDR3 nucleotides: TGTGCCAGCAGCCTTTACGGGGCGGGGGTCACCGGGGAGCTGTTTTTT. Encoded protein: CASSLYGAGVTGELFF.

This clonotype was seen more than once but under ten times. One base away lies a much larger clone, so this may be a sequencing read error. The genes are TRBV2 and TRBJ2-4; 7 bases are a match to TRBD1. The CDR3 is 14 residues long. CDR1 SNHLY and CDR2 FYNNEI come from the germline V gene. V lost 4 bases and J lost 9; bases outside the gene matches: 9. The CDR3 bases are TGTGCCAGCAGTGTAGGGGGCCAGATTGGCATTCAGTACTTC. Translated: CASSVGGQIGIQYF.

This clonotype appeared a single time. The rearrangement links TRBV20-1 to TRBJ2-5; the D gene could be TRBD1 or TRBD2 (5 bases each). The DNA end favors TRBJ2-7, so the J call may be wrong. The CDR3 is 12 residues long. The germline CDR1 and CDR2 sequences are DFQATT and SNEGSKA (reference sequence). The chain's CDR3 is CSARDQPDEQYF. CDR3 nucleotide sequence: TGCAGTGCTCGGGACCAGCCCGACGAGCAGTACTTC.

This clonotype was seen more than once but under ten times. The chain joins TRBV7-2 to TRBJ2-1; D possibly matches TRBD1 or TRBD2 (5 bases each). V lost 6 bases and J lost 1, with 13 bases in between. The CDR3 loop spans 15 amino acids. CDR1 and CDR2 from the germline V gene are SGHTA and FQGNSA. In nucleotides, the CDR3 is TGTGCCAGCAGTCCAGGGACCCGATCCTACAATGAGCAGTTCTTC. Its translation: CASSPGTRSYNEQFF.

Only a few counts were recorded for this clonotype. This chain links TRBV13 with TRBJ2-1, with 12 bases lining up with TRBD2. CDR3 size: 17 residues. V gave up 5 bases and J gave up 0 bases; unmatched junction bases: 5. Germline CDR1 reads PRHDT; CDR2 reads FYEKMQ (reference sequence). CDR3 in amino acids: CASSPPSGGASYNEQFF. The DNA of the CDR3 is TGTGCCAGCAGCCCCCCTAGCGGGGGGGCCTCCTACAATGAGCAGTTCTTC.

This clonotype appeared many times. The chain combines TRBV20-1 with TRBJ2-1; the D is unclear. V was trimmed by 4 bases and J by 0 bases, leaving 10 bases between them. This CDR3 comprises 14 residues. CDR1 and CDR2 from the germline V gene are DFQATT and SNEGSKA (reference sequence). The CDR3 nucleotides are TGCAGTGCTAACTATTGGGGCTCCTACAATGAGCAGTTCTTC. Translating gives CSANYWGSYNEQFF.

The chain carries TRBV3-1 and TRBJ1-6; possible D gene TRBD1, 5 bases. Germline values: CDR1 LGHDT, CDR2 YNNKEL (reference sequence). CDR3 size: 16 residues. V dropped 4 bases and J dropped 5 bases, with 15 bases sitting between them. CDR3 coding DNA: TGTGCCAGCAGCCGTTTGCGGGTAGGGGATAATTCACCCCTCCACTTT. It translates to CASSRLRVGDNSPLHF. The full variable domain, rest sourced from reference TRBV3-1 and TRBJ1-6, is DTAVSQTPKYLVTQMGNDKSIKCEQNLGHDTMYWYKQDSKKFLKIMFSYNNKELIINETVPNRFSPKSPDKAHLNLHINSLELGDSAVYFCASSRLRVGDNSPLHFGNGTRLTVT.

This chain links TRBV12-3 or TRBV12-4 with TRBJ2-3, with TRBD2 as a possible D gene (6 bases). V was clipped by 4 bases and J by 3 bases, with 14 bases between them. The CDR3 runs 15 residues. In DNA form, the CDR3 reads TGTGCCAGCAGTTCCTTAGCGGCGAGGACAGATACGCAGTATTTT. It specifies CASSSLAARTDTQYF.